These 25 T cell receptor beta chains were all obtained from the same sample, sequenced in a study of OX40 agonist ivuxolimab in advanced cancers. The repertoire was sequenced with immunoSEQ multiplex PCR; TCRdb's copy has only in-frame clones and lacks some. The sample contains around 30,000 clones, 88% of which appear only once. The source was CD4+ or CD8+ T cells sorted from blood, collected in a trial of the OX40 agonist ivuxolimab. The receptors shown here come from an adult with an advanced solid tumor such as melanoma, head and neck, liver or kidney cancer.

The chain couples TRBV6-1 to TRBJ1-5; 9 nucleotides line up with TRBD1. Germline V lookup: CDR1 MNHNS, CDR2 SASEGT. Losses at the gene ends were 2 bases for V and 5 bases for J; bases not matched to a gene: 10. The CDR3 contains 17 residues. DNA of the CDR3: TGTGCCAGCAGTGAAAAGGGGACAGGGTTTGTAGATCAGCCCCAGCATTTT. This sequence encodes CASSEKGTGFVDQPQHF.

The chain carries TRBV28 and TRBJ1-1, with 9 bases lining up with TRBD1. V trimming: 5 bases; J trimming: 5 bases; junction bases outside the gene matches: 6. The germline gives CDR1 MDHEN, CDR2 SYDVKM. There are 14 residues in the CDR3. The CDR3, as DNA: TGTGCCAGCAGTGGGACAGGGTGGAGGACTGAAGCTTTCTTT. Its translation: CASSGTGWRTEAFF.

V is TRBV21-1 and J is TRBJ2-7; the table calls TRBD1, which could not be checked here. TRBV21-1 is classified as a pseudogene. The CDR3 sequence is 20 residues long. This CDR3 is CASTQVGGTETRRGDYEQYF. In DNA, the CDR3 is TGTGCCAGCACCCAAGTTGGGGGGACAGAAACCCGCAGGGGAGACTACGAGCAGTACTTC.

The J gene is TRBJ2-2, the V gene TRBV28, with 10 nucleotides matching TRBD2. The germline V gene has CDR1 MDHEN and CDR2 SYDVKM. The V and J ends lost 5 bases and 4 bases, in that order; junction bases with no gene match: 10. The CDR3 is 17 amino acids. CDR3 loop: CASSEPGLADITGELFF. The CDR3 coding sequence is TGTGCCAGCAGTGAACCAGGACTAGCGGACATCACCGGGGAGCTGTTTTTT.

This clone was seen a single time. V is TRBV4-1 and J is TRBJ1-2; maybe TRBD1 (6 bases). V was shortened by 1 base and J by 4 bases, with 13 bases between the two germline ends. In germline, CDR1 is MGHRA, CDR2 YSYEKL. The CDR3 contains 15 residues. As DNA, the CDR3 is TGCGCCAGCAGCCAAGCAGGTGGGGGGGCCTATGGCTACACCTTC. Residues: CASSQAGGGAYGYTF.

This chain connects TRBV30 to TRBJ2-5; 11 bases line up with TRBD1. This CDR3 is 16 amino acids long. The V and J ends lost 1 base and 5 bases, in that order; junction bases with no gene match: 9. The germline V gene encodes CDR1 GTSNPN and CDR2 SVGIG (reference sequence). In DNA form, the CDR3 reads TGTGCCTGGAGTGGGGGACCGGACAGGGGGCTCGAGACCCAGTACTTC. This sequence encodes CAWSGGPDRGLETQYF. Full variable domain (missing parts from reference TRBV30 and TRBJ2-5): SQTIHQWPATLVQPVGSPLSLECTVEGTSNPNLYWYRQAAGRGLQLLFYSVGIGQISSEVPQNLSASRPQDRQFILSSKKLLLSDSGFYLCAWSGGPDRGLETQYFGPGTRLLVL.

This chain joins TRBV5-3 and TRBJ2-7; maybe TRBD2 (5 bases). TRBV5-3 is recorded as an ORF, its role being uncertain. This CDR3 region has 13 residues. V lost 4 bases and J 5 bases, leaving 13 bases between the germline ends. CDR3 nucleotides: TGTGCCAGAAGCCCGAGACTATCCCACGAGCAGTACTTC. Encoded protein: CARSPRLSHEQYF.

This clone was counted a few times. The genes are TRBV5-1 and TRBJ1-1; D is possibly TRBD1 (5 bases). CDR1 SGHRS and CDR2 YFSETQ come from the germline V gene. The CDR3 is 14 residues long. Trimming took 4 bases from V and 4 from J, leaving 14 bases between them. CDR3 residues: CASSGTDQLTEAFF. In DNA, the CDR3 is TGCGCCAGCAGCGGGACGGACCAACTCACTGAAGCTTTCTTT.

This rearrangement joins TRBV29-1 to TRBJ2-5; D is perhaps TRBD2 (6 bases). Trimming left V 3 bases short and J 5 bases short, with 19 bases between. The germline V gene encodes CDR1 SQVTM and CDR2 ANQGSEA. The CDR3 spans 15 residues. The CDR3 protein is CSVDGEATRGETQYF. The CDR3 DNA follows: TGCAGCGTTGATGGGGAGGCTACCCGCGGGGAGACCCAGTACTTC.

CDR3 DNA: TGCGCCAGCAGCCAAGATGAGGAGGGGCAGTTTGGTGAAAAACTGTTTTTT. Translated: CASSQDEEGQFGEKLFF. The J gene is TRBJ1-4, the V gene TRBV4-3, with D possibly being TRBD1 (5 bases). The CDR3 totals 17 residues. The germline gives CDR1 LGHNA, CDR2 YSLEER. Trimming pared 0 bases from V and 7 bases from J, leaving 18 bases between.

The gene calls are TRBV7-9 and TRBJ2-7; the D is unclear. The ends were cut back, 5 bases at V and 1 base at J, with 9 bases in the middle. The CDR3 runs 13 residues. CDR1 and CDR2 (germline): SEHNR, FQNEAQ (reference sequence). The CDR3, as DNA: TGTGCCAGCAGCCCCAGTACTTCCTACGAGCAGTACTTC. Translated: CASSPSTSYEQYF.

For the CDR3, the DNA is TGTGCCAGCAGCTTGCGCGCAGTCCAAGAGACCCAGTACTTC. Its protein product is CASSLRAVQETQYF. This chain joins TRBV5-6 and TRBJ2-5, with no clear D. Germline V gene sequence: CDR1 SGHDT, CDR2 YYEEEE. This CDR3 is 14 amino acids long. V lost 1 base, J lost 1 base, and 8 bases lay in between.

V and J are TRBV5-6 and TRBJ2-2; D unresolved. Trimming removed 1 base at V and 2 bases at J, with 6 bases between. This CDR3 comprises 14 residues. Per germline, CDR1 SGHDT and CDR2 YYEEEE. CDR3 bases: TGTGCCAGCAGCTTGAGGTCAAACACCGGGGAGCTGTTTTTT. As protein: CASSLRSNTGELFF. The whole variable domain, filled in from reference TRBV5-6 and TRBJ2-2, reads DAGVTQSPTHLIKTRGQQVTLRCSPKSGHDTVSWYQQALGQGPQFIFQYYEEEERQRGNFPDRFSGHQFPNYSSELNVNALLLGDSALYLCASSLRSNTGELFFGEGSRLTVL.

The CDR3: CASSWSLGGPSDTQYF. CDR3 sequence (DNA): TGTGCCAGCAGCTGGAGTCTCGGGGGGCCATCAGATACGCAGTATTTT. This chain uses TRBV7-9 with TRBJ2-3; a possible D gene is TRBD2 (7 bases). The CDR3 loop spans 16 amino acids. V was shortened by 4 bases and J by 4 bases, with 18 bases between the two germline ends. Germline values: CDR1 SEHNR, CDR2 FQNEAQ (reference sequence).

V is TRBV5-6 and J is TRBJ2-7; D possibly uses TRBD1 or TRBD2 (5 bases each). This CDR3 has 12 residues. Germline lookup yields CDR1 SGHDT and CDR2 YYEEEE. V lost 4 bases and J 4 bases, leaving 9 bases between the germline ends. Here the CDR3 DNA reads TGTGCCAGCAGCCGAGGGGTTTACGAGCAGTACTTC. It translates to CASSRGVYEQYF. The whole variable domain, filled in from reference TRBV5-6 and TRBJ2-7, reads DAGVTQSPTHLIKTRGQQVTLRCSPKSGHDTVSWYQQALGQGPQFIFQYYEEEERQRGNFPDRFSGHQFPNYSSELNVNALLLGDSALYLCASSRGVYEQYFGPGTRLTVT.

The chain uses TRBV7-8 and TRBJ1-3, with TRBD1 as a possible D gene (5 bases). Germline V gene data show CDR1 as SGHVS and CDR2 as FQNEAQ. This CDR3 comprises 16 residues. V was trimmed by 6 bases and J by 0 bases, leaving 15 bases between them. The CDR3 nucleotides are TGTGCCAGCAGACCAGGACTGGGGGGCTCTGGAAACACCATATATTTT. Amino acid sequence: CASRPGLGGSGNTIYF. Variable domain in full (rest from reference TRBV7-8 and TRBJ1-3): GAGVSQSPRYKVAKRGQDVALRCDPISGHVSLFWYQQALGQGPEFLTYFQNEAQLDKSGLPSDRFFAERPEGSVSTLKIQRTQQEDSAVYLCASRPGLGGSGNTIYFGEGSWLTVV.

The CDR3 DNA reads as TGTGCCAGCTCACCACCGCCGGGGGCGCCTTGGGGTGGCTACACCTTC. Amino acid sequence: CASSPPPGAPWGGYTF. The rearrangement uses TRBV18 and TRBJ1-2, with D possibly matching TRBD1 (6 bases). The CDR3 is 16 amino acids. CDR1 is KGHSH and CDR2 is LQKENI in the germline V gene. V shed 0 bases and J shed 7 bases, with 18 bases lying between them.

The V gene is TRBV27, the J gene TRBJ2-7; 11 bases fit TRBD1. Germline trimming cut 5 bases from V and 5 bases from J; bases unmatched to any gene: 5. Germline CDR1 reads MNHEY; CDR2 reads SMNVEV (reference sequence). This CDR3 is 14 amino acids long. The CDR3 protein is CASSTRTGGDEQYF. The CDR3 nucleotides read TGTGCCAGCAGTACCCGGACAGGGGGCGACGAGCAGTACTTC.

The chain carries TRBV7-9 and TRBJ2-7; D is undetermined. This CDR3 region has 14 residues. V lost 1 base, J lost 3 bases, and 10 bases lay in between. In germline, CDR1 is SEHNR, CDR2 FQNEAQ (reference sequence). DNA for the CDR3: TGTGCCAGCAGCTTAGTCCTCCGAGGCTACGAGCAGTACTTC. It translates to CASSLVLRGYEQYF.

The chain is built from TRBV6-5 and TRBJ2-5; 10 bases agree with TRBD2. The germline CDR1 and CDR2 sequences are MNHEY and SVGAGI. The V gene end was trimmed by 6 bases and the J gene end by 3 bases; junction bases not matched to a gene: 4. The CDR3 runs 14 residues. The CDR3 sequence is CASRPGLAEETQYF. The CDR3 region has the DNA TGTGCCAGCAGACCCGGACTAGCGGAAGAGACCCAGTACTTC.

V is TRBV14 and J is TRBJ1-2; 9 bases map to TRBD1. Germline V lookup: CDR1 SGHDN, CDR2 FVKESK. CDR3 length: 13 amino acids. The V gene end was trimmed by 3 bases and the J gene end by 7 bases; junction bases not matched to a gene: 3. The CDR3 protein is CASSHGQGRGYTF. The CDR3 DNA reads TGTGCCAGCAGCCATGGACAGGGGCGTGGCTACACCTTC.

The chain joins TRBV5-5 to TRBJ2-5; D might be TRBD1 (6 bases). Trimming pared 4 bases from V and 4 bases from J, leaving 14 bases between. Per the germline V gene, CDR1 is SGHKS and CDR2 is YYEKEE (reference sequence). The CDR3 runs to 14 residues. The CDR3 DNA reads TGTGCCAGCAGCCTCCCCAGGGGTTTAGAGACCCAGTACTTC. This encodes CASSLPRGLETQYF.

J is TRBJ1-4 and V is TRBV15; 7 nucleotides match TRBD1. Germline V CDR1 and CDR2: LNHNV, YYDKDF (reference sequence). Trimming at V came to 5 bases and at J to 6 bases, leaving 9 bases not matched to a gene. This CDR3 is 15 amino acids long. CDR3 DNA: TGTGCCACCAGCGAACCACAGGGGTTGCATGAAAAACTGTTTTTT. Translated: CATSEPQGLHEKLFF.

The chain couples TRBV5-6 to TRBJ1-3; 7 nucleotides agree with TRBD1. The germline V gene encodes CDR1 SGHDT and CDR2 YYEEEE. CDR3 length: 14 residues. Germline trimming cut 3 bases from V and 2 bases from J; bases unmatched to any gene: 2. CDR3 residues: CASSSTGTGNTIYF. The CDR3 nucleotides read TGTGCCAGCAGCTCGACAGGGACTGGAAACACCATATATTTT. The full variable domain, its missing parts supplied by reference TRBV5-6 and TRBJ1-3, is DAGVTQSPTHLIKTRGQQVTLRCSPKSGHDTVSWYQQALGQGPQFIFQYYEEEERQRGNFPDRFSGHQFPNYSSELNVNALLLGDSALYLCASSSTGTGNTIYFGEGSWLTVV.

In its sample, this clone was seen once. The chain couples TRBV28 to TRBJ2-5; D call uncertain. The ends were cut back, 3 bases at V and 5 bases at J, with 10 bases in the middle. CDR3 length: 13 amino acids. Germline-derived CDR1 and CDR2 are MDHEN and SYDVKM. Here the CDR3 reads CASSLLGRETQYF. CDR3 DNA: TGTGCCAGCAGTTTGTTAGGTCGGGAGACCCAGTACTTC.